The source of this T cell receptor (beta chain) is a study of identical twins. Study results and caveats: Excess sharing by twins proved weaker in beta out-of-frame sequences. An excess of low generation probability was shown by twin-shared out-of-frame alpha sequences.

V gave up 6 bases and J gave up 6 bases; unmatched junction bases: 9. The CDR3 contains 14 residues. Germline assignment: CDR1 MNHNS and CDR2 SASEGT. The sample holds many counts of this clonotype. Antigen: not known. TCRdb recomputed calls from the 5' RACE reads with MiXCR, one row per CDR3 protein. The table includes around 220,000 distinct CDR3 sequences, roughly a tenth detected once. Sequencing was performed on memory T cells sorted from blood. This rearrangement joins TRBV6-1 to TRBJ2-3, with 7 bases lining up with TRBD2. This TCR came from a middle-aged man in good health. The CDR3 region has the DNA TGTGCCAGCAGAAAGGAGCGGGGTAGGGATACGCAGTATTTT. It is translated as CASRKERGRDTQYF.